The entry that follows covers one T cell receptor (beta chain) sequence. The antigen remains unidentified. 5'RACE with constant-segment primers yielded barcoded, UMI-tagged TCR alpha and TCR beta cDNA libraries. TCRdb reanalysed the 5' RACE reads using MiXCR and keeps one entry per CDR3 protein. Among hundreds of thousands of distinct CDR3 sequences listed, about 20% were seen once. The sample comes from a study of T-cell memory formation after mild COVID-19. Points from the study as a whole: Clones that contracted clustered mainly in CM and EM if CD4+ and in EMRA if CD8+.

This CDR3 contains 15 residues. Germline CDR1 is MNHEY and CDR2 is SMNVEV (reference sequence). With 2 bases clipped from V and 3 bases from J, the junction kept 4 bases outside the gene matches. The rearrangement joins TRBV27 to TRBJ2-5, with 9 bases identical to TRBD1. This TCR was sampled from an adult woman who had mild COVID-19 (a few samples of this study predate the infection). Cell type and time point are not known. The sample taken for sequencing was PBMCs or a T cell subset sorted from them (not recorded which). The CDR3 region is CASSLSGTGKETQYF. DNA of the CDR3: TGTGCCAGCAGTTTAAGTGGGACAGGGAAAGAGACCCAGTACTTC.